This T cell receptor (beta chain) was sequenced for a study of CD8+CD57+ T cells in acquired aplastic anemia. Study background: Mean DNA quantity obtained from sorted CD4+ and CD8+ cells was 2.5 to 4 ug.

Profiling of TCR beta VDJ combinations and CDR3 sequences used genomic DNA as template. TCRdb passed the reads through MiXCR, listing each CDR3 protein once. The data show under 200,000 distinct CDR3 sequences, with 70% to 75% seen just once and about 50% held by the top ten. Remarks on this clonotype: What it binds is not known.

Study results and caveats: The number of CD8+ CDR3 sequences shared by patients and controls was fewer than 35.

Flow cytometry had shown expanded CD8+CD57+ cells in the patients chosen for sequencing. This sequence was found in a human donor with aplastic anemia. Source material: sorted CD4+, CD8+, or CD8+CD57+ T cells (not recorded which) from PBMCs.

CDR3 bases: TGTGCCAGCAGCTCAAACCGGGACAGGTCCTACGAGCAGTACTTC. Translating it yields CASSSNRDRSYEQYF. The chain recombines TRBV7-9 with TRBJ2-7; 8 nucleotides agree with TRBD1. V trimming: 4 bases; J trimming: 1 base; junction bases outside the gene matches: 6. Germline V gene lookup returns CDR1 SEHNR and CDR2 FQNEAQ (reference sequence). The CDR3 consists of 15 residues.